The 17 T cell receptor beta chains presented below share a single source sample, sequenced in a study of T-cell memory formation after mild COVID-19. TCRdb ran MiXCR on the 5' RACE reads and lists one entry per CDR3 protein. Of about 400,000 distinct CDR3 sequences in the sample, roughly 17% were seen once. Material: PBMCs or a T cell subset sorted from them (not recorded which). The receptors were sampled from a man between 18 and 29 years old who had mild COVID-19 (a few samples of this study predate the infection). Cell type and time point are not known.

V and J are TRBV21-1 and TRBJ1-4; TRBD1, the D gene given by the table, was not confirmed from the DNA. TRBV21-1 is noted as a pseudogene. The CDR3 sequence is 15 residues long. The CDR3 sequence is CASRTTELLNRGMFF. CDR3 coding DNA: TGTGCCAGCCGAACAACGGAACTTCTGAACAGGGGGATGTTTTTT.

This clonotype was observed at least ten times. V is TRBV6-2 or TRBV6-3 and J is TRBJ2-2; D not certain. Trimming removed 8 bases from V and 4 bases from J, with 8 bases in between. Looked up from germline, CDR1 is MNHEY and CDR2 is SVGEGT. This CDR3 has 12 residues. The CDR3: CASGPFTGELFF. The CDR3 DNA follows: TGTGCCAGCGGGCCATTCACCGGGGAGCTGTTTTTT.

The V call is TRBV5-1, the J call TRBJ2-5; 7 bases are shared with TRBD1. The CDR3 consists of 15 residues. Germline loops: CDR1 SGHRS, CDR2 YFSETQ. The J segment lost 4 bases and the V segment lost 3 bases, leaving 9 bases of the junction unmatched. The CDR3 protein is CASSSTGVRGETQYF. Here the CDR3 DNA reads TGCGCCAGCAGCTCTACAGGGGTACGGGGAGAGACCCAGTACTTC.

The CDR3 DNA reads as TGTGCCAGCAGCCCTTTGGGGGCGGCTAATGAAAAACTGTTTTTT. Amino acids: CASSPLGAANEKLFF. J is TRBJ1-4 and V is TRBV12-3 or TRBV12-4, with a weak D call TRBD1 (6 bases). Trimming took off 6 bases at V and 3 bases at J, with 14 bases between the two ends. This CDR3 is built from 15 residues.

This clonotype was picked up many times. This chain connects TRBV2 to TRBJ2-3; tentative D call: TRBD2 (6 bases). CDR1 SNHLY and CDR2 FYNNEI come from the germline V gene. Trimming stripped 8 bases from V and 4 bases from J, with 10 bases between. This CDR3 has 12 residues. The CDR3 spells CASPRLADTQYF. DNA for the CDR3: TGTGCCAGCCCGAGACTAGCAGATACGCAGTATTTT.

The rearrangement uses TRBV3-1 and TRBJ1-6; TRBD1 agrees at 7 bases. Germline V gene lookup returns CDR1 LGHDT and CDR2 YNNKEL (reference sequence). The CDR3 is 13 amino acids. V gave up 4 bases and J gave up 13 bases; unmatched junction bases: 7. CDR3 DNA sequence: TGTGCCAGCAGCCGTACAGGGGCGCAGCCCCTCCACTTT. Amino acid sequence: CASSRTGAQPLHF.

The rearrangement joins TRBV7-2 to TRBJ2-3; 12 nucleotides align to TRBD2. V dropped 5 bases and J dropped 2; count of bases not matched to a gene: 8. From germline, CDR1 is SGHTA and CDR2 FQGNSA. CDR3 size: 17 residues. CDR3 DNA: TGTGCCAGCAGCCCCATACTAGCGGGGGGCACCACAGATACGCAGTATTTT. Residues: CASSPILAGGTTDTQYF.

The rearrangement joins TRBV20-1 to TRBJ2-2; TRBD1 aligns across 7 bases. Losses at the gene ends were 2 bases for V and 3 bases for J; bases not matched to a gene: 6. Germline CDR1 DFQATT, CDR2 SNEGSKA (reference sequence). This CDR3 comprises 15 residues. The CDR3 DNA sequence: TGCAGTGCTAGATCAACAGGGGTAGACACCGGGGAGCTGTTTTTT. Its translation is CSARSTGVDTGELFF.

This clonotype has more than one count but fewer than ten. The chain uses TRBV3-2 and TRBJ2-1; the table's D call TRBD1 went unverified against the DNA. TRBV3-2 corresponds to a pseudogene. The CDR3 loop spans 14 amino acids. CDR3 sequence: CASSPPGILNEQFF. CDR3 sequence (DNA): TGTGCCAGCAGCCCGCCGGGAATTCTCAATGAGCAGTTCTTC.

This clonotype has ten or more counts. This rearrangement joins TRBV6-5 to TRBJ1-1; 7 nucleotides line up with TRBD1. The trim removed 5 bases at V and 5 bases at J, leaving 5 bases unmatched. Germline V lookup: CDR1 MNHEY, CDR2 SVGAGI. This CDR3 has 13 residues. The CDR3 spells CASSPTGVTEAFF. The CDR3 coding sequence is TGTGCCAGCAGTCCCACAGGGGTTACTGAAGCTTTCTTT.

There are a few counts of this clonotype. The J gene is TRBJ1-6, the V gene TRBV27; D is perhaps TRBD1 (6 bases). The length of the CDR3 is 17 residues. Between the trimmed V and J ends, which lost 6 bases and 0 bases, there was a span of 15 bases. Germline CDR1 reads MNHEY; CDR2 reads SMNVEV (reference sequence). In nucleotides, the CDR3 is TGTGCCAGCAGCTACAGGGTCCTTAGCTCCTATAATTCACCCCTCCACTTT. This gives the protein CASSYRVLSSYNSPLHF.

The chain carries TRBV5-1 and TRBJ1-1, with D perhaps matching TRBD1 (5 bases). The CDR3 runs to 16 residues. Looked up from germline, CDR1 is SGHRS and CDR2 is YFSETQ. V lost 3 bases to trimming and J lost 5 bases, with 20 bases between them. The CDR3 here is CASSSVYFGGGTEAFF. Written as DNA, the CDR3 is TGCGCCAGCAGCTCCGTGTATTTCGGGGGAGGAACTGAAGCTTTCTTT.

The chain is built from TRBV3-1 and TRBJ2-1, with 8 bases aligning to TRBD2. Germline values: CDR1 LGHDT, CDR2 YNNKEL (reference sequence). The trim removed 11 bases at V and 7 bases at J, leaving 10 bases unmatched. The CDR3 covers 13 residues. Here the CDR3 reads CASAGGGRNEQFF. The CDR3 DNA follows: TGTGCCTCCGCGGGGGGTGGTAGGAATGAGCAGTTCTTC.

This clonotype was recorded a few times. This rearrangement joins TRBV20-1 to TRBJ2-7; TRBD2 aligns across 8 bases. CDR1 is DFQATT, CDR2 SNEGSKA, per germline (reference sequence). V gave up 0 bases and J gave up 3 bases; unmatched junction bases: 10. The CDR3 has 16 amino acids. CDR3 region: CSARDRGGENFYEQYV. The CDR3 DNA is TGCAGTGCTAGAGATCGGGGGGGCGAGAACTTCTACGAGCAGTACGTC.

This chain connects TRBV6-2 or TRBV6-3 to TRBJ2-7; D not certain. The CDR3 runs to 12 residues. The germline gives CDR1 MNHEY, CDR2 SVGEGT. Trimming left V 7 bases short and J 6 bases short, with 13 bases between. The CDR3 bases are TGTGCCAGCACCGCGCACCTAGGCGAGCAGTACGTC. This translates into CASTAHLGEQYV.

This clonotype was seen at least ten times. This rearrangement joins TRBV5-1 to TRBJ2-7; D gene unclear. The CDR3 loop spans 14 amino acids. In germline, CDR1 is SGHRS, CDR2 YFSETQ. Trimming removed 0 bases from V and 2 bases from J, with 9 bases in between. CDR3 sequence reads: CASSLDTATYEQYF. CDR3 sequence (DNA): TGCGCCAGCAGCTTGGATACAGCAACCTACGAGCAGTACTTC.

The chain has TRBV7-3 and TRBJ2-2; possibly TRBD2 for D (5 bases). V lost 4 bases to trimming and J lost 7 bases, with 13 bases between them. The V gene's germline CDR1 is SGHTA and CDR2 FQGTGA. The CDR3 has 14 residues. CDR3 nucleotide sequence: TGTGCCAGCAGCTCCTCACATCGGGGCGGGGAGCTGTTTTTT. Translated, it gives CASSSSHRGGELFF.